This TCR beta chain was retrieved from a study of CD8 T cells in Susac syndrome. It was with random hexamers that roughly 0.45 to 1 ug RNA was reverse transcribed. TCRdb reprocessed the immunoSEQ multiplex PCR reads with MiXCR, giving one entry per CDR3 protein. The sample lists 150,000 to 200,000 distinct CDR3 sequences, approximately 95% occurring once. This CDR3 contains 14 residues. Germline V CDR1 and CDR2: SQVTM, ANQGSEA. V was cut by 1 base and J by 1 base, with 8 bases left in between. The rearrangement joins TRBV29-1 to TRBJ1-3; D unresolved. The material sequenced was CD4+ T cells from PBMCs. This clonotype originated in a human donor in good health. The CDR3 here is CSVEAKLSGNTIYF. The DNA for the CDR3 is TGCAGCGTTGAAGCGAAGTTGTCTGGAAACACCATATATTTT.